Listed here are 28 T cell receptor beta chains from one sample, sequenced in a study of molecular identifiers for immune sequencing clone quantification. MiXCR, run by TCRdb on the PCR reads, gives a single entry per CDR3 protein. The table records 250,000 to 350,000 distinct CDR3 sequences, about a fifth of them present only once. The sample comprised naive CD8+ T cells from blood, with Jurkat cell RNA spiked in. The subset was: FACS-sorted CD8+CD4-CCR7+CD45RA+ naive T cells. The receptors originated from a human donor in good health. Some libraries in this study had Jurkat cell RNA spiked in.

Concerning this clonotype: A much more abundant neighbour one base away suggests this may be a read error. V is TRBV19 and J is TRBJ1-5; D unclear. The germline V gene encodes CDR1 LNHDA and CDR2 SQIVND (reference sequence). There are 15 residues in the CDR3. The germline V and J ends were trimmed by 1 base and 6 bases, with 13 bases remaining between them. CDR3 in DNA: TGTGCCAGTAGTATAGGCAGCCGGGGTCCTCAGCCCCAGCATTTT. This gives the protein CASSIGSRGPQPQHF.

Of note for this clonotype: The junction shows a germline mismatch at one end, possibly a read error. The gene calls are TRBV25-1 and TRBJ1-6, with D unresolved. The length of the CDR3 is 13 residues. The germline CDR1 and CDR2 sequences are MGHDK and SYGVNS. The CDR3: CANSEYFGAPLHF. In nucleotides, the CDR3 is TGTGCCAACAGTGAATACTTCGGGGCACCCCTCCACTTT.

Note on this clonotype: A read error is possible here, since a much larger clone lies one base away. The gene calls are TRBV21-1 and TRBJ2-2. TRBV21-1 is a pseudogene locus. The CDR3 length is 10 residues. The CDR3 reads CASGDKQLFF. CDR3 sequence (DNA): TGTGCCAGCGGGGATAAGCAGCTGTTTTTT.

This clonotype was observed a handful of times. The V gene is TRBV3-1, the J gene TRBJ1-4, with D maybe TRBD1 (5 bases). The CDR3 extends over 16 amino acids. Germline CDR1 is LGHDT and CDR2 is YNNKEL (reference sequence). The germline V and J ends were trimmed by 0 bases and 0 bases, with 8 bases remaining between them. The CDR3 sequence: CASSQEWGSTNEKLFF. The CDR3 nucleotides are TGTGCCAGCAGCCAAGAATGGGGCTCAACTAATGAAAAACTGTTTTTT. The variable domain in full, completed from reference TRBV3-1 and TRBJ1-4, reads DTAVSQTPKYLVTQMGNDKSIKCEQNLGHDTMYWYKQDSKKFLKIMFSYNNKELIINETVPNRFSPKSPDKAHLNLHINSLELGDSAVYFCASSQEWGSTNEKLFFGSGTQLSVL.

At least ten counts were recorded for this clonotype. This chain joins TRBV20-1 and TRBJ2-3, with 7 nucleotides matching TRBD2. Trimming took 3 bases from V and 4 from J; bases not matched to a gene: 4. The CDR3 has 13 amino acids. Germline-derived CDR1 and CDR2 are DFQATT and SNEGSKA (reference sequence). In DNA, the CDR3 is TGCAGTGCTAGGTCGCGGGGGTCAGATACGCAGTATTTT. This codes for CSARSRGSDTQYF.

The table lists this clonotype with many counts. The genes are TRBV29-1 and TRBJ2-1; D is uncertain. The germline CDR1 and CDR2 sequences are SQVTM and ANQGSEA. The ends were cut back, 4 bases at V and 8 bases at J, with 12 bases in the middle. There are 12 residues in the CDR3. The CDR3 is CSVAGPVDEQFF. CDR3 in DNA: TGCAGCGTTGCCGGACCCGTAGATGAGCAGTTCTTC.

The table lists this clonotype with a few counts. V usage is TRBV6-5 and J usage is TRBJ2-3; D is perhaps TRBD2 (5 bases). The CDR3 has 18 residues. Per germline, CDR1 MNHEY and CDR2 SVGAGI. Trimming pared 2 bases from V and 2 bases from J, leaving 20 bases between. The CDR3 protein is CASSYTQVRGLYTDTQYF. The CDR3 DNA sequence: TGTGCCAGCAGTTACACCCAGGTTAGAGGGCTTTACACAGATACGCAGTATTTT.

This clonotype was counted ten times or more. This chain links TRBV5-1 with TRBJ2-5; 10 positions agree with TRBD2. The length of the CDR3 is 15 residues. Trimming removed 0 bases from V and 4 bases from J; junction bases left unmatched: 3. Germline lookup yields CDR1 SGHRS and CDR2 YFSETQ. CDR3 coding DNA: TGCGCCAGCAGCTTGGTCCCTAGCGGGGGAGAGACCCAGTACTTC. This codes for CASSLVPSGGETQYF.

The table lists this clonotype with many counts. This chain connects TRBV5-4 to TRBJ2-5; D is unresolved. Between the trimmed V and J ends, which lost 5 bases and 2 bases, there was a span of 13 bases. The CDR3 is 14 amino acids. Looked up from germline, CDR1 is SGHNT and CDR2 is YYREEE (reference sequence). Here the CDR3 DNA reads TGTGCCAGCAGTTCCATCGACGAGCAAGAGACCCAGTACTTC. It codes for CASSSIDEQETQYF. Drawing the rest from reference TRBV5-4 and TRBJ2-5, the complete variable domain is ETGVTQSPTHLIKTRGQQVTLRCSSQSGHNTVSWYQQALGQGPQFIFQYYREEENGRGNFPPRFSGLQFPNYSSELNVNALELDDSALYLCASSSIDEQETQYFGPGTRLLVL.

Many counts were recorded for this clonotype. V usage is TRBV14 and J usage is TRBJ1-2, with D unclear. The CDR3 runs 14 residues. The V end was cut by 1 base, the J end by 3 bases, with 9 bases between. Germline V gene lookup returns CDR1 SGHDN and CDR2 FVKESK. CDR3: CASSQVPGDYGYTF. The CDR3 coding sequence is TGTGCCAGCAGCCAAGTGCCAGGAGACTATGGCTACACCTTC.

In this sample, this clonotype turned up many times. The chain couples TRBV27 to TRBJ2-7, with TRBD1 matching over 9 bases. The germline CDR1 and CDR2 sequences are MNHEY and SMNVEV (reference sequence). Trimming at V came to 5 bases and at J to 5 bases, leaving 4 bases not matched to a gene. This CDR3 is 13 amino acids long. The CDR3 loop is CASSEQGAHEQYF. CDR3 bases: TGTGCCAGCAGTGAACAGGGGGCGCACGAGCAGTACTTC.

Notes on this clonotype: At one end, the junction sequence differs from germline, possibly due to a read error. The chain employs TRBV4-3 and TRBJ2-7; D may correspond to TRBD1 or TRBD2 (5 bases each). Germline V gene data show CDR1 as LGHNA and CDR2 as YSLEER. The CDR3 has 13 amino acids. In DNA, the CDR3 is TGCGCCAGCAGCCAAGACGAGGGGTACGAGCGGTACTTC. Its translation: CASSQDEGYERYF.

This clonotype occurred many times. V and J are TRBV5-5 and TRBJ1-6; 7 nucleotides agree with TRBD1. The CDR3 is 15 amino acids. Germline V gene data show CDR1 as SGHKS and CDR2 as YYEKEE (reference sequence). V lost 2 bases and J lost 10; bases outside the gene matches: 9. CDR3 coding DNA: TGTGCCAGCAGCTTAACGGACAGGAACGGATCACCCCTCCACTTT. Protein sequence: CASSLTDRNGSPLHF.

Ten or more counts support this clonotype. This chain joins TRBV24-1 and TRBJ1-2; D remains unclear. V lost 9 bases, J lost 3 bases, and 7 bases lay in between. The V gene's germline CDR1 is KGHDR and CDR2 SFDVKD. The CDR3 length is 11 residues. DNA for the CDR3: TGTGCCACCGGGGATGACTATGGCTACACCTTC. Encoded protein: CATGDDYGYTF.

This clonotype was detected a few times. This rearrangement joins TRBV5-8 to TRBJ1-1; 7 nucleotides align to TRBD1. This CDR3 is 15 amino acids long. Germline loops: CDR1 SGHTS, CDR2 YDEGEE. V was pared by 0 bases and J by 8 bases, with 10 bases of the junction left unmatched. This chain's CDR3 is CASSLVGGGPMEAFF. The CDR3 DNA follows: TGTGCCAGCAGCTTGGTTGGAGGGGGCCCCATGGAAGCTTTCTTT.

For this clonotype: A much bigger clone sits one base away, suggesting this may be a read error. The genes are TRBV28 and TRBJ1-6; D uncertain. Looked up from germline, CDR1 is MDHEN and CDR2 is SYDVKM. This CDR3 is 18 amino acids long. Trimming shortened V by 11 bases and J by 0 bases, and 23 bases separated the two germline ends. CDR3 sequence (DNA): TGTGCCGGCCTAAGGGAGGAGGATTGGAGCTCCTATAATTCACCCCTCCACTTT. Translation: CAGLREEDWSSYNSPLHF. Together with reference TRBV28 and TRBJ1-6, the CDR3 gives the full variable domain: DVKVTQSSRYLVKRTGEKVFLECVQDMDHENMFWYRQDPGLGLRLIYFSYDVKMKEKGDIPEGYSVSREKKERFSLILESASTNQTSMYLCAGLREEDWSSYNSPLHFGNGTRLTVT.

This clonotype was detected ten times or more. The chain recombines TRBV9 with TRBJ2-7, with a tentative D call TRBD2 (5 bases). With 0 bases removed from V and 2 bases from J, the gap between germline ends came to 12 bases. The CDR3 totals 15 residues. Looked up from germline, CDR1 is SGDLS and CDR2 is YYNGEE. The CDR3 region is CASSVDSLGAYEQYF. The CDR3 DNA follows: TGTGCCAGCAGCGTAGACAGCCTGGGAGCCTACGAGCAGTACTTC.

V is TRBV13 and J is TRBJ2-7, with 9 bases fitting TRBD2. Trimming at V came to 4 bases and at J to 4 bases, leaving 5 bases not matched to a gene. The CDR3 covers 14 residues. Germline values: CDR1 PRHDT, CDR2 FYEKMQ (reference sequence). CDR3 in DNA: TGTGCCAGCAGCTATAGCGGGAGTCAGTACGAGCAGTACTTC. It encodes CASSYSGSQYEQYF.

The sample holds many counts of this clonotype. V is TRBV5-8 and J is TRBJ1-4; 9 bases match TRBD1. The CDR3 spans 15 residues. The ends lost 4 bases at V and 7 bases at J; junction bases unmatched: 8. Germline V lookup: CDR1 SGHTS, CDR2 YDEGEE. The CDR3 is CASSPGMTGGEKLFF. Written as DNA, the CDR3 is TGTGCCAGCAGCCCGGGCATGACAGGGGGTGAAAAACTGTTTTTT.

The rearrangement joins TRBV4-3 to TRBJ2-2, with unresolved D. V dropped 0 bases and J dropped 5 bases, with 13 bases sitting between them. The CDR3 is 16 residues long. Per the germline V gene, CDR1 is LGHNA and CDR2 is YSLEER. DNA for the CDR3: TGCGCCAGCAGCCAAGACTGGAACTCCGCGACCGGGGAGCTGTTTTTT. Translation: CASSQDWNSATGELFF.

This clonotype appeared many times. This chain joins TRBV7-9 and TRBJ2-7; no reliable D call. V lost 4 bases, J lost 2 bases, and 12 bases lay in between. Germline CDR1 and CDR2: SEHNR and FQNEAQ (reference sequence). The CDR3 consists of 14 residues. CDR3 nucleotides: TGTGCCAGCAGCTCACTTGGGAACCCCTACGAGCAGTACTTC. Residues: CASSSLGNPYEQYF.

The table lists this clonotype with a few counts. The junction does not match germline at one end; this may be a read error. The chain carries TRBV7-9 and TRBJ2-3; 8 nucleotides align to TRBD1. There are 14 residues in the CDR3. Germline assignment: CDR1 SEHNR and CDR2 FQNEAQ (reference sequence). Here the CDR3 reads CASSQDRDTDAQYF. CDR3 sequence (DNA): TGTGCCAGCAGCCAGGACAGGGACACAGATGCGCAGTATTTT.

A remark on this clonotype: A much larger clone differs by one base, so this may be a read error. The chain employs TRBV6-5 and TRBJ1-1, with no clear D. This CDR3 has 13 residues. CDR1 and CDR2 from the germline V gene are MNHEY and SVGAGI. The V and J ends lost 11 bases and 3 bases respectively, with 16 bases between them. In DNA, the CDR3 is TGTGCCGGCGGGTACAGTCGCGACACTGAAGCTTTCTTT. This sequence encodes CAGGYSRDTEAFF.

This clonotype was seen ten or more times. V and J are TRBV7-9 and TRBJ1-1, with no clear D. Per germline, CDR1 SEHNR and CDR2 FQNEAQ (reference sequence). V lost 5 bases to trimming and J lost 1 base, with 11 bases between them. CDR3 size: 14 residues. CDR3 in DNA: TGTGCCAGCAGCCTCCTCGGGGAGAACACTGAAGCTTTCTTT. This sequence encodes CASSLLGENTEAFF.

The V call is TRBV10-3, the J call TRBJ2-6; D possibly corresponds to TRBD1 (5 bases). CDR3 length: 15 amino acids. Per the germline V gene, CDR1 is ENHRY and CDR2 is SYGVKD. Trimming removed 8 bases from V and 0 bases from J, with 11 bases in between. In nucleotides, the CDR3 is TGTGCCATCGGGGCCTCCAGCTCTGGGGCCAACGTCCTGACTTTC. This encodes CAIGASSSGANVLTF.

This clonotype has at least ten counts. This sequence joins TRBV28 and TRBJ1-4; the D gene is possibly TRBD1 (6 bases). Germline CDR1 MDHEN, CDR2 SYDVKM. The V and J ends lost 4 bases and 7 bases respectively, with 19 bases between them. This CDR3 has 16 residues. The CDR3 loop is CASSSPRDKQAEKLFF. CDR3 nucleotide sequence: TGTGCCAGCAGTTCCCCAAGGGACAAACAAGCTGAAAAACTGTTTTTT.

This clonotype was detected many times. The chain links TRBV13 to TRBJ2-1, with D tentatively TRBD1 or TRBD2 (5 bases each). The CDR3 sequence is 15 residues long. With 3 bases removed from V and 2 bases from J, the gap between germline ends came to 11 bases. Germline CDR1 and CDR2: PRHDT and FYEKMQ (reference sequence). In nucleotides, the CDR3 is TGTGCCAGCAGCTTTGAGGGGAATGCCTACAATGAGCAGTTCTTC. Translating gives CASSFEGNAYNEQFF.

This clonotype was seen many times. The V and J genes are TRBV12-3 or TRBV12-4 and TRBJ1-2; 7 bases are a match to TRBD1. CDR3 length: 13 amino acids. Trimming cost V 6 bases and J 5 bases; bases outside gene matches: 6. The CDR3 DNA is TGTGCCAGCAGCCCGGGACAGCCTTATGGCTACACCTTC. Protein product: CASSPGQPYGYTF.